This TCR beta chain was recovered during a study of beta chain features in type 1 diabetes. Findings and caveats of the study: All four CD4+ subsets of Type 1 diabetes patients contained TCRB CDR3s that were moderately but significantly shorter.

There are 12 residues in the CDR3. The V gene lost 5 bases and the J gene lost 6 bases, with 5 bases spanning the gap. Per the germline V gene, CDR1 is PRHDT and CDR2 is FYEKMQ (reference sequence). The authors took one heparinised blood draw, averaging approximately 0.12 L, from each donor. This clone was recorded at least ten times. As yet, its antigen is unknown. Other DNA sequences within the sample encode an identical CDR3. Reverse transcription of all isolated RNA meant that expressed TCRB transcripts were sequenced. Only in-frame clones appear in the TCRdb table, and some are missing; sequencing was by immunoSEQ multiplex PCR. The sample records about 140,000 clones, 9% to 10% being singletons.

Sequenced input: central memory CD4+ T cells from blood. The V and J genes are TRBV13 and TRBJ1-6; no reliable D call. The sequence was collected from a woman aged 40 to 50 in good health. CDR3 DNA sequence: TGTGCCAGCAGCCCCCTTAATTCACCCCTCCACTTT. Translating it yields CASSPLNSPLHF.